The 27 T cell receptor beta chains below come from one sample, sequenced in a study of blood T cells in healthy people across ages. A sample-barcoded 5' primer and a J-beta primer mix were used in a second PCR of about 7 to 12 cycles. TCRdb analysed the 5' RACE reads with MiXCR anew, one entry per CDR3 protein. The repertoire has over 600,000 distinct CDR3 sequences, around 38% of them found once; the top ten carry 25% to 30%. Sequences were obtained from blood. The receptors derive from a man at least 80 years old in good health.

The rearrangement joins TRBV6-5 to TRBJ1-5; tentative D call: TRBD1 (6 bases). This CDR3 region has 15 residues. Trimming removed 6 bases from V and 1 base from J, with 13 bases in between. Per the germline V gene, CDR1 is MNHEY and CDR2 is SVGAGI. The CDR3 spells CASSSGAASNQPQHF. In nucleotides, the CDR3 is TGTGCCAGCAGCTCGGGGGCGGCGAGCAATCAGCCCCAGCATTTT.

In nucleotides, the CDR3 is TGTGCCAGCAGACCTGCTTATGGGGGCTCCTACGAGCAGTACTTC. It yields the protein CASRPAYGGSYEQYF. The rearrangement joins TRBV12-3 or TRBV12-4 to TRBJ2-7; D is possibly TRBD1 or TRBD2 (5 bases each). Deletions cut 6 bases from V and 0 bases from J, with 15 bases between. There are 15 residues in the CDR3.

The chain couples TRBV28 to TRBJ2-7, with TRBD2 matching 9 bases. Germline V lookup: CDR1 MDHEN, CDR2 SYDVKM. The V gene end was trimmed by 2 bases and the J gene end by 7 bases; junction bases not matched to a gene: 9. The CDR3 contains 15 residues. CDR3 sequence reads: CASSLATSGSSEQYF. In DNA, the CDR3 is TGTGCCAGCAGTTTAGCGACTAGCGGTTCCTCAGAGCAGTACTTC.

This clonotype was observed once. The chain uses TRBV5-6 and TRBJ2-2, with 7 bases that match TRBD2. The CDR3 extends over 16 amino acids. J was trimmed by 2 bases and V by 1 base; bases with no gene match: 5. Germline values: CDR1 SGHDT, CDR2 YYEEEE. CDR3 protein: CASSLWRGINTGELFF. As DNA, the CDR3 is TGTGCCAGCAGCTTGTGGCGGGGGATAAACACCGGGGAGCTGTTTTTT.

The sample holds a few counts of this clonotype. The chain carries TRBV6-5 and TRBJ1-6, with TRBD1 matching 9 bases. This CDR3 comprises 14 residues. The germline V gene has CDR1 MNHEY and CDR2 SVGAGI. The V segment lost 6 bases and the J segment 8 bases; nucleotides outside the gene matches: 5. Written as DNA, the CDR3 is TGTGCCAGCAGGGCCGGGACAGGGTATTCACCCCTCCACTTT. Translation: CASRAGTGYSPLHF.

The chain is built from TRBV20-1 and TRBJ2-7, with D unclear. The V gene lost 2 bases and the J gene lost 4 bases, with 18 bases spanning the gap. The CDR3 extends over 15 amino acids. Germline V CDR1 and CDR2: DFQATT, SNEGSKA (reference sequence). CDR3 bases: TGCAGTGCTAGACCCAGGAGCCCTATGGGGTACGAGCAGTACTTC. Protein sequence: CSARPRSPMGYEQYF.

The rearrangement uses TRBV4-2 and TRBJ1-1, with 7 nucleotides matching TRBD1. CDR1 LGHNA and CDR2 YNFKEQ come from the germline V gene. V trimming: 6 bases; J trimming: 4 bases; junction bases outside the gene matches: 8. The CDR3 is 14 amino acids. The CDR3 DNA is TGTGCCAGCAGTAATCGAGCAGGGGGCACTGAAGCTTTCTTT. Translating gives CASSNRAGGTEAFF.

This clonotype was recorded once. The germline gene is not matched at one end of the junction; a read error may be the cause. The chain combines TRBV15 with TRBJ2-4; 8 nucleotides line up with TRBD2. The closer fit of TRBJ2-5 to the DNA end suggests the J call may be wrong. Germline V CDR1 and CDR2: LNHNV, YYDKDF (reference sequence). The CDR3 covers 16 residues. This CDR3 reads CAASPRSGSVGETQYF. CDR3 bases: TGTGCCGCCAGTCCGCGAAGCGGGAGCGTGGGAGAGACCCAGTACTTC.

The chain recombines TRBV30 with TRBJ2-7; no clear D. Trimming removed 4 bases at V and 7 bases at J, with 11 bases between. CDR1 and CDR2 (germline): GTSNPN, SVGIG (reference sequence). CDR3 size: 11 residues. For the CDR3, the DNA is TGTGCCTGGAATGTTTTGGGAGAGCAGTACTTC. This codes for CAWNVLGEQYF. The variable domain in full, completed from reference TRBV30 and TRBJ2-7, reads SQTIHQWPATLVQPVGSPLSLECTVEGTSNPNLYWYRQAAGRGLQLLFYSVGIGQISSEVPQNLSASRPQDRQFILSSKKLLLSDSGFYLCAWNVLGEQYFGPGTRLTVT.

The chain recombines TRBV20-1 with TRBJ2-1; TRBD2 matches at 8 bases. The ends lost 0 bases at V and 9 bases at J; junction bases unmatched: 7. The CDR3 is made up of 14 amino acids. Looked up from germline, CDR1 is DFQATT and CDR2 is SNEGSKA (reference sequence). CDR3 in DNA: TGCAGTGCTAGAGATACAGCGGGAGTTAGTGAGCAGTTCTTC. Translation: CSARDTAGVSEQFF.

This clonotype was observed at least ten times. The chain carries TRBV6-6 and TRBJ1-1; possible D gene TRBD1, 6 bases. CDR1 is MNHNY, CDR2 SVGAGI, per germline (reference sequence). CDR3 length equals 14 residues. Trimming took 4 bases from V and 4 from J, leaving 13 bases between them. CDR3 in amino acids: CASSLAGTSTEAFF. Here the CDR3 DNA reads TGTGCCAGCAGTTTAGCCGGGACATCCACTGAAGCTTTCTTT.

This chain links TRBV5-1 with TRBJ1-6, with 7 bases that match TRBD1. Germline V gene lookup returns CDR1 SGHRS and CDR2 YFSETQ. CDR3 length: 16 residues. The trim removed 2 bases at V and 6 bases at J, leaving 8 bases unmatched. The CDR3 DNA sequence: TGCGCCAGCAGCTTTGGTCCCGGGACAGTTAATTCACCCCTCCACTTT. Translation: CASSFGPGTVNSPLHF. The full variable domain, rest sourced from reference TRBV5-1 and TRBJ1-6, is KAGVTQTPRYLIKTRGQQVTLSCSPISGHRSVSWYQQTPGQGLQFLFEYFSETQRNKGNFPGRFSGRQFSNSRSEMNVSTLELGDSALYLCASSFGPGTVNSPLHFGNGTRLTVT.

Concerning this clonotype: Mismatch with germline at one junction end may stem from a read error. The CDR3 region has the DNA TGTGCCCGCAGCCAACCCGGGGACGGGGATACGCAGTATTTT. This encodes CARSQPGDGDTQYF. V gene TRBV4-2 combines with J gene TRBJ2-3; D might be TRBD1 or TRBD2, each matching 5 bases. Per germline, CDR1 LGHNA and CDR2 YNFKEQ. The CDR3 has 14 amino acids.

The V gene is TRBV7-2, the J gene TRBJ1-6, with TRBD1 identical over 8 bases. The junction had 9 bases not matched to a gene; V was cut back by 4 bases and J by 10 bases. The CDR3 is 15 residues long. Germline V gene lookup returns CDR1 SGHTA and CDR2 FQGNSA. The CDR3 spells CASSYDGQGRSPLHF. CDR3 DNA: TGTGCCAGCAGCTACGACGGACAGGGCAGGTCACCCCTCCACTTT.

This clonotype has a handful of counts. This chain links TRBV7-2 with TRBJ1-2, with D unclear. V dropped 2 bases and J dropped 6 bases, with 19 bases sitting between them. CDR1 is SGHTA, CDR2 FQGNSA, per germline. The CDR3 is 16 amino acids. DNA for the CDR3: TGTGCCAGCAGCTTACAGCCCCGAGGGAGCTTGCATGGCTACACCTTC. Translated: CASSLQPRGSLHGYTF.

This clonotype was picked up many times. J is TRBJ2-6 and V is TRBV4-2; no clear D. The CDR3 extends over 16 amino acids. V gave up 0 bases and J gave up 0 bases, with 6 bases separating them. Germline CDR1 and CDR2: LGHNA and YNFKEQ. In DNA form, the CDR3 reads TGTGCCAGCAGCCAAGATAACGGCTCTGGGGCCAACGTCCTGACTTTC. The encoded protein is CASSQDNGSGANVLTF.

This clonotype was seen at least ten times. V usage is TRBV7-2 and J usage is TRBJ2-3; D is unclear. Germline-derived CDR1 and CDR2 are SGHTA and FQGNSA. This CDR3 contains 15 residues. Trimming stripped 3 bases from V and 2 bases from J, with 12 bases between. The CDR3 bases are TGTGCCAGCAGCTTGAGATCAGCAAACACAGATACGCAGTATTTT. Its translation: CASSLRSANTDTQYF.

Comment on this clonotype: This could be a read error, since a much larger clone is one nucleotide away. The gene calls are TRBV14 and TRBJ2-6; 8 nucleotides line up with TRBD1. The CDR3 runs to 17 residues. The V gene's germline CDR1 is SGHDN and CDR2 FVKESK. The CDR3 protein is CASITRDRLSGATVLTF. CDR3 DNA: TGTGCCAGCATAACCCGGGACAGGCTCTCTGGGGCCACCGTCCTGACTTTC.

With regard to this clonotype: A much larger clone differs from this one at a single base, so this may be a read error. The rearrangement links TRBV7-2 to TRBJ2-1; D possibly corresponds to TRBD2 (6 bases). The germline V and J ends were trimmed by 5 bases and 10 bases, with 15 bases remaining between them. From germline, CDR1 is SGHTA and CDR2 FQGNSA. The CDR3 is made up of 13 amino acids. The CDR3 sequence: CASSPRDLYEQFF. The DNA of the CDR3 is TGTGCCAGCAGCCCCCGGGACTTATACGAGCAGTTCTTC.

The gene calls are TRBV6-1 and TRBJ2-5, with a weak D call TRBD1 (6 bases). The CDR3 contains 16 residues. CDR1 and CDR2 from the germline V gene are MNHNS and SASEGT. V lost 6 bases to trimming and J lost 2 bases, with 19 bases between them. This CDR3 is CASSTTFRTDQETQYF. DNA of the CDR3: TGTGCCAGCAGCACAACCTTCCGGACAGATCAAGAGACCCAGTACTTC.

This clonotype was recorded at least ten times. This rearrangement joins TRBV7-2 to TRBJ2-1; 7 positions agree with TRBD2. V gave up 6 bases and J gave up 0 bases; unmatched junction bases: 5. Germline assignment: CDR1 SGHTA and CDR2 FQGNSA. CDR3 length equals 15 residues. CDR3 sequence (DNA): TGTGCCAGCAGTCTAACTAGCGCCTCCTACAATGAGCAGTTCTTC. Translation: CASSLTSASYNEQFF. Complete variable domain (other parts from reference TRBV7-2 and TRBJ2-1): GAGVSQSPSNKVTEKGKDVELRCDPISGHTALYWYRQSLGQGLEFLIYFQGNSAPDKSGLPSDRFSAERTGGSVSTLTIQRTQQEDSAVYLCASSLTSASYNEQFFGPGTRLTVL.

This chain connects TRBV15 to TRBJ2-3; 8 bases are shared with TRBD1. CDR1 LNHNV and CDR2 YYDKDF come from the germline V gene (reference sequence). With 1 base clipped from V and 1 base from J, the junction kept 4 bases outside the gene matches. The CDR3 has 16 amino acids. CDR3 in amino acids: CATSRVSGGGTDTQYF. As DNA, the CDR3 is TGTGCCACCAGCAGAGTTTCAGGGGGCGGCACAGATACGCAGTATTTT.

The CDR3: CATSSPPGPQYF. CDR3 bases: TGTGCCACCAGCTCGCCCCCAGGGCCGCAGTATTTT. This sequence joins TRBV15 and TRBJ2-3, with a weak D call TRBD1 (5 bases). There are 12 residues in the CDR3. Trimming took off 5 bases at V and 10 bases at J, with 13 bases between the two ends. CDR1 is LNHNV, CDR2 YYDKDF, per germline (reference sequence). Using reference TRBV15 and TRBJ2-3 for the parts outside the CDR3, the full variable domain is DAMVIQNPRYQVTQFGKPVTLSCSQTLNHNVMYWYQQKSSQAPKLLFHYYDKDFNNEADTPDNFQSRRPNTSFCFLDIRSPGLGDTAMYLCATSSPPGPQYFGPGTRLTVL.

A remark on this clonotype: One end of the junction is discordant with germline, which a read error may explain. V is TRBV12-3 or TRBV12-4 and J is TRBJ2-3; TRBD2 is a possible D gene (5 bases). The CDR3 runs 15 residues. DNA for the CDR3: TGTGCCAGCAGTTTTAGGCGGGTGAGCACAGATGCGCAGTATTTT. This sequence encodes CASSFRRVSTDAQYF.

The chain carries TRBV7-8 and TRBJ2-3; D unresolved. Deletions cut 3 bases from V and 2 bases from J, with 9 bases between. Germline-derived CDR1 and CDR2 are SGHVS and FQNEAQ. The CDR3 is 14 amino acids. CDR3 in DNA: TGTGCCAGCAGCTTTGCAGCTTACACAGATACGCAGTATTTT. This codes for CASSFAAYTDTQYF.

The chain employs TRBV20-1 and TRBJ2-5; a weak D match, TRBD1 (6 bases). The DNA end is a closer match to TRBJ2-7, so the J assignment may be wrong. Germline CDR1 reads DFQATT; CDR2 reads SNEGSKA (reference sequence). The CDR3 runs 11 residues. CDR3 nucleotides: TGCAGTGCTAGTGCAGGGGTCGAGCAGTACTTC. Amino acids: CSASAGVEQYF.

The chain is built from TRBV2 and TRBJ2-7; TRBD1 matches at 12 bases. The germline V gene has CDR1 SNHLY and CDR2 FYNNEI. CDR3 length equals 15 residues. Trimming took 6 bases from V and 3 from J; bases not matched to a gene: 6. In DNA form, the CDR3 reads TGTGCCAGCAGCCCGGGACAGGGGGCGATCTACGAGCAGTACTTC. This gives the protein CASSPGQGAIYEQYF.